Following are 27 T cell receptor beta chains from one sample sequenced in a study of T-cell reconstitution after alpha-beta-depleted transplantation in children. Unique molecular identifiers were used in preparing the TCRbeta library. Each CDR3 protein gets one entry after TCRdb re-called the PCR reads with MiXCR. The sample lists about 610,000 distinct CDR3 sequences, roughly a tenth seen once, with about 4% in the top ten. The sample in question was PBMCs from the stem cell graft donor, obtained from the stem cell graft. The receptor source for this set is a human donor who donated a stem cell graft to a child with acute myeloid leukemia.

This clonotype was observed a handful of times. This rearrangement joins TRBV29-1 to TRBJ1-1; D is possibly TRBD1 (5 bases). Looked up from germline, CDR1 is SQVTM and CDR2 is ANQGSEA. This CDR3 comprises 12 residues. Trimming stripped 3 bases from V and 4 bases from J, with 9 bases between. The CDR3 bases are TGCAGCGTTGAGCCAGGGCGCACTGAAGCTTTCTTT. It is translated as CSVEPGRTEAFF.

This chain links TRBV12-3 or TRBV12-4 with TRBJ1-2; D gene unclear. This CDR3 is 12 amino acids long. Trimming removed 5 bases from V and 13 bases from J, with 17 bases in between. CDR3 sequence reads: CASSPTPKLSTF. Written as DNA, the CDR3 is TGTGCCAGCAGTCCCACGCCGAAGCTCTCCACCTTC.

This clonotype has ten or more counts. The rearrangement uses TRBV20-1 and TRBJ2-7; no clear D gene. V gave up 2 bases and J gave up 3 bases, with 8 bases separating them. The CDR3 runs 12 residues. Germline values: CDR1 DFQATT, CDR2 SNEGSKA (reference sequence). CDR3 region: CSARFPNYEQYF. In nucleotides, the CDR3 is TGCAGTGCTAGATTCCCCAACTACGAGCAGTACTTC.

The V call is TRBV20-1, the J call TRBJ2-3; 8 bases agree with TRBD1. This CDR3 contains 17 residues. The trim removed 2 bases at V and 3 bases at J, leaving 13 bases unmatched. The germline V gene encodes CDR1 DFQATT and CDR2 SNEGSKA (reference sequence). The CDR3 nucleotides read TGCAGTGCTAGATCTCTGGTTAAGGGACAGGTGACAGATACGCAGTATTTT. This codes for CSARSLVKGQVTDTQYF.

The chain employs TRBV3-1 and TRBJ1-1; no clear D gene. This CDR3 has 14 amino acids. Germline loops: CDR1 LGHDT, CDR2 YNNKEL (reference sequence). V dropped 2 bases and J dropped 0 bases, with 7 bases sitting between them. This CDR3 reads CASSQNPLNTEAFF. For the CDR3, the DNA is TGTGCCAGCAGCCAAAACCCCCTGAACACTGAAGCTTTCTTT.

The table lists this clonotype with many counts. The chain recombines TRBV5-1 with TRBJ2-3; 12 positions agree with TRBD2. Germline V gene lookup returns CDR1 SGHRS and CDR2 YFSETQ. V gave up 2 bases and J gave up 3 bases; unmatched junction bases: 10. The CDR3 spans 18 residues. The CDR3: CASSFLQLAGGKTDTQYF. The CDR3 bases are TGCGCCAGCAGCTTCCTCCAACTAGCGGGAGGCAAAACAGATACGCAGTATTTT.

The chain joins TRBV20-1 to TRBJ1-4, with no clear D. V lost 8 bases and J 6 bases, leaving 22 bases between the germline ends. The CDR3 is 15 amino acids. The V gene's germline CDR1 is DFQATT and CDR2 SNEGSKA (reference sequence). CDR3 in amino acids: CSHIGSRVMDEKLFF. CDR3 sequence (DNA): TGCAGTCATATAGGGAGTCGGGTGATGGATGAAAAACTGTTTTTT.

This clonotype was observed at least ten times. The rearrangement links TRBV28 to TRBJ1-2; no firm D call. The CDR3 runs 13 residues. V shed 5 bases and J shed 4 bases, with 11 bases lying between them. The germline CDR1 and CDR2 sequences are MDHEN and SYDVKM. The DNA for the CDR3 is TGTGCCAGCAGTCCCCAGAGATTCTATGGCTACACCTTC. Translation: CASSPQRFYGYTF.

J is TRBJ1-3 and V is TRBV13; D gene unclear. The CDR3 totals 14 residues. The V and J ends lost 4 bases and 0 bases respectively, with 7 bases between them. From germline, CDR1 is PRHDT and CDR2 FYEKMQ (reference sequence). DNA of the CDR3: TGTGCCAGCAGCTCACGGACCTCTGGAAACACCATATATTTT. Translated, it gives CASSSRTSGNTIYF.

The table lists this clonotype with a few counts. The chain has TRBV7-3 and TRBJ2-1, with unresolved D. Trimming pared 6 bases from V and 8 bases from J, leaving 14 bases between. Per germline, CDR1 SGHTA and CDR2 FQGTGA. The CDR3 spans 13 residues. The CDR3 region has the DNA TGTGCCAGCAGTACCAGTGGACCAGATGAGCAGTTCTTC. Translated: CASSTSGPDEQFF.

This clonotype has a count of ten or more. V usage is TRBV20-1 and J usage is TRBJ2-1, with D unclear. Per germline, CDR1 DFQATT and CDR2 SNEGSKA (reference sequence). This CDR3 is 13 amino acids long. The V end lost 6 bases, the J end lost 5 bases, and 14 bases lay between the germline ends. CDR3 sequence: CSAPAGGHNEQFF. As DNA, the CDR3 is TGCAGTGCCCCAGCTGGCGGACACAATGAGCAGTTCTTC.

This clonotype was counted at least ten times. The rearrangement joins TRBV12-3 or TRBV12-4 to TRBJ2-7, with D unclear. V lost 3 bases and J 0 bases, leaving 9 bases between the germline ends. The CDR3 runs 14 residues. The CDR3 coding sequence is TGTGCCAGCAGTTTTGGGGATGGCTCCTACGAGCAGTACTTC. Its translation: CASSFGDGSYEQYF.

The table lists this clonotype with many counts. This rearrangement joins TRBV6-1 to TRBJ2-1; D is unclear. The CDR3 length is 13 residues. V lost 5 bases and J lost 8, with 13 bases in between. CDR1 is MNHNS and CDR2 is SASEGT in the germline V gene. The CDR3 nucleotides are TGTGCCAGCAGTCCCTTTAGGCAGGATGAGCAGTTCTTC. Residues: CASSPFRQDEQFF.

In its sample, this clonotype was seen many times. The chain links TRBV3-1 to TRBJ2-7; 9 bases line up with TRBD2. This CDR3 is built from 17 residues. Germline V lookup: CDR1 LGHDT, CDR2 YNNKEL (reference sequence). J was trimmed by 1 base and V by 0 bases; bases with no gene match: 7. The CDR3 region has the DNA TGTGCCAGCAGCCAAGAAAGGTTAGCGGGAGTGTCCTACGAGCAGTACTTC. Residues: CASSQERLAGVSYEQYF.

This clonotype was observed a few times. This chain joins TRBV12-3 or TRBV12-4 and TRBJ2-7, with 8 bases matching TRBD2. J lost 6 bases, V lost 7 bases, and 11 bases had no gene match. This CDR3 has 14 residues. The CDR3 is CASTPGGSIGEQYF. CDR3 in DNA: TGTGCCAGCACCCCGGGAGGGTCGATCGGCGAGCAGTACTTC.

This clonotype has ten or more counts. The chain employs TRBV9 and TRBJ2-1, with 14 bases identical to TRBD2. CDR1 is SGDLS and CDR2 is YYNGEE in the germline V gene. The trim removed 3 bases at V and 7 bases at J, leaving 6 bases unmatched. The CDR3 has 16 amino acids. The CDR3 loop is CASSGQTSGRVNEQFF. For the CDR3, the DNA is TGTGCCAGCAGCGGACAGACTAGCGGGAGGGTTAATGAGCAGTTCTTC.

In this sample, this clonotype turned up many times. The J gene is TRBJ2-6, the V gene TRBV12-3 or TRBV12-4; D call uncertain. The CDR3 contains 15 residues. With 6 bases removed from V and 0 bases from J, the gap between germline ends came to 9 bases. The CDR3: CASSLYSSGANVLTF. CDR3 nucleotide sequence: TGTGCCAGCAGCTTATACTCCTCTGGGGCCAACGTCCTGACTTTC.

The table lists this clonotype with many counts. At one boundary the junction diverges from the germline segment, which might be a read error. The chain employs TRBV4-3 and TRBJ2-1; the D gene is possibly TRBD2 (6 bases). This CDR3 region has 13 residues. Germline CDR1 LGHNA, CDR2 YSLEER. CDR3 bases: TGCGCCAGCAGCGCCAGTTTAGCGGAGGGTCCTCTCTTC. It yields the protein CASSASLAEGPLF.

The chain links TRBV10-3 to TRBJ2-7; maybe TRBD2 (6 bases). Germline V CDR1 and CDR2: ENHRY, SYGVKD. Deletions cut 3 bases from V and 1 base from J, with 13 bases between. The length of the CDR3 is 15 residues. Written as DNA, the CDR3 is TGTGCCATCAGTGATAAGCGGGTAGGGTCCTACGAGCAGTACTTC. Its translation is CAISDKRVGSYEQYF.

This clonotype has a count of ten or more. The chain is built from TRBV28 and TRBJ2-7; D assignment may be TRBD1 or TRBD2 (5 bases each). This CDR3 has 15 amino acids. CDR1 is MDHEN and CDR2 is SYDVKM in the germline V gene. V dropped 6 bases and J dropped 2 bases, with 17 bases sitting between them. CDR3 amino acids: CASSLTRDGAYEQYF. CDR3 coding DNA: TGTGCCAGCAGCCTCACCCGGGACGGAGCCTACGAGCAGTACTTC.

This clonotype was recorded at least ten times. This sequence joins TRBV10-3 and TRBJ2-5; D not certain. V was clipped by 0 bases and J by 5 bases, with 10 bases between them. From germline, CDR1 is ENHRY and CDR2 SYGVKD. The CDR3 length is 14 residues. DNA for the CDR3: TGTGCCATCAGTGAGTCTGGAAGCTATGAGACCCAGTACTTC. It codes for CAISESGSYETQYF.

This clonotype was seen at least ten times. The V call is TRBV9, the J call TRBJ1-1, with a possible D match to TRBD1 (6 bases). V was trimmed by 7 bases and J by 1 base, leaving 14 bases between them. The CDR3 length is 14 residues. Germline V gene lookup returns CDR1 SGDLS and CDR2 YYNGEE. The CDR3 reads CASVGLGQNTEAFF. CDR3 bases: TGTGCCAGCGTAGGTTTGGGACAGAACACTGAAGCTTTCTTT.

This clonotype was seen more than once but under ten times. The chain carries TRBV15 and TRBJ2-3, with 9 nucleotides matching TRBD1. Per germline, CDR1 LNHNV and CDR2 YYDKDF (reference sequence). V trimming: 5 bases; J trimming: 2 bases; junction bases outside the gene matches: 5. This CDR3 comprises 15 residues. CDR3 DNA: TGTGCCACCAGCCTTCACAGGGGGCCCACAGATACGCAGTATTTT. Amino acid sequence: CATSLHRGPTDTQYF.

The chain carries TRBV18 and TRBJ2-3, with 9 nucleotides matching TRBD2. Germline lookup yields CDR1 KGHSH and CDR2 LQKENI. The CDR3 is 17 residues long. V was pared by 2 bases and J by 1 base, with 7 bases of the junction left unmatched. The CDR3 bases are TGTGCCAGCTCACCAAAGGCGGGAGGGCCGGGCACAGATACGCAGTATTTT. As protein: CASSPKAGGPGTDTQYF.

This clonotype was picked up many times. The V and J genes are TRBV20-1 and TRBJ2-7; TRBD1 agrees at 9 bases. CDR1 and CDR2 (germline): DFQATT, SNEGSKA (reference sequence). This CDR3 spans 15 amino acids. V gave up 3 bases and J gave up 1 base; unmatched junction bases: 7. The CDR3 nucleotides read TGCAGTGCTAGGCCGGGGACAGGGCGGTCCTACGAGCAGTACTTC. Translated, it gives CSARPGTGRSYEQYF.

This clonotype was seen more than once but under ten times. The chain joins TRBV27 to TRBJ1-5; D uncertain. V was pared by 5 bases and J by 0 bases, with 5 bases between. Germline values: CDR1 MNHEY, CDR2 SMNVEV (reference sequence). This CDR3 spans 13 amino acids. CDR3 in DNA: TGTGCCAGCAGTGTCGTTAGCAATCAGCCCCAGCATTTT. This translates into CASSVVSNQPQHF.

In this sample, this clonotype turned up a few times. The CDR3: CASSSGDSSSGKPQHF. DNA of the CDR3: TGTGCCAGCAGTAGTGGGGACAGTTCGAGTGGAAAGCCCCAGCATTTT. The chain combines TRBV6-1 with TRBJ1-5; 7 bases are shared with TRBD1. With 5 bases clipped from V and 8 bases from J, the junction kept 15 bases outside the gene matches. Germline V gives CDR1 MNHNS, CDR2 SASEGT. This CDR3 region has 16 residues.